This is a list of T cell receptor beta chains from one sample in a study of blood T cells in healthy people across ages. TCRdb redid the calling of the 5' RACE reads with MiXCR, one entry per CDR3 protein. The sample has about 670,000 distinct CDR3 sequences, around 52% seen once; the top ten hold approximately 13%. The sample consisted of blood. These receptor sequences come from an elderly woman in good health. CDR3s include the opening cysteine and the closing phenylalanine or tryptophan. A D gene is named only where the DNA matches it firmly. Some rows mark clone size as missing; the rest say once, few, many or name a class of expanded clone.

d_call clone_size j_call cdr3_length v_call cdr3_aa cdr3_nt
- - TRBJ2-1 13 TRBV7-2 CASSHLPENEQFF TGTGCCAGCAGCCACCTTCCAGAGAATGAGCAGTTCTTC
TRBD1 many TRBJ1-5 15 TRBV12-3/TRBV12-4 CASSLDLAGGQAQHF TGTGCCAGCAGTTTAGATCTGGCAGGGGGCCAGGCCCAGCATTTT
- - TRBJ1-6 16 TRBV3-1 CASSQGWEGRNSPLHF TGTGCCAGCAGCCAAGGGTGGGAGGGGAGGAATTCACCCCTCCACTTT
TRBD1 many TRBJ1-4 14 TRBV2 CASSGGTGAEKLFF TGTGCCAGCAGTGGTGGGACAGGAGCCGAAAAACTGTTTTTT
- - TRBJ2-1 15 TRBV20-1 CSARPPGGINNEQFF TGCAGTGCTAGACCCCCTGGGGGGATCAACAATGAGCAGTTCTTC
TRBD2 many TRBJ2-1 16 TRBV20-1 CSARDPGLVLTNEQFF TGCAGTGCTAGAGATCCGGGACTAGTTTTGACCAATGAGCAGTTCTTC
- many TRBJ2-7 11 TRBV20-1 CSVLINYEQYF TGCAGTGTTCTAATTAACTACGAGCAGTACTTC
- few TRBJ2-2 14 TRBV12-3/TRBV12-4 CASSLESYTGELFF TGTGCCAGCAGTTTAGAGTCATACACCGGGGAGCTGTTTTTT
- few TRBJ1-1 15 TRBV10-3 CAISESMTGNTEAFF TGTGCCATCAGTGAGTCGATGACAGGGAACACTGAAGCTTTCTTT
- - TRBJ2-3 12 TRBV7-9 CASSLSMGTQYF TGTGCCAGCAGCCTGAGTATGGGTACGCAGTATTTT
- - TRBJ2-3 17 TRBV7-2 CASGLASPGAGTDTQYF TGTGCCAGCGGCTTAGCCAGCCCGGGGGCGGGCACAGATACGCAGTATTTT
- many TRBJ2-3 15 TRBV29-1 CSVEERQDYTDTQYF TGCAGCGTTGAAGAGCGGCAGGACTACACAGATACGCAGTATTTT
- - TRBJ1-2 12 TRBV12-3/TRBV12-4 CASSRAGYGYTF TGTGCCAGCAGTCGAGCAGGCTATGGCTACACCTTC
- few TRBJ2-2 12 TRBV12-3/TRBV12-4 CASSPHTGELFF TGTGCCAGCAGTCCCCACACCGGGGAGCTGTTTTTT
- - TRBJ2-1 13 TRBV20-1 CSVRSASYNEQFF TGCAGTGTGCGGTCAGCCTCCTACAATGAGCAGTTCTTC
- once TRBJ2-1 13 TRBV20-1 CSAVPSSYNEQFF TGCAGTGCTGTACCGAGCTCCTACAATGAGCAGTTCTTC
TRBD1 - TRBJ2-5 15 TRBV7-9 CASSLAPQGQGEQYF TGTGCCAGCAGCTTAGCCCCCCAAGGACAGGGTGAGCAGTACTTC
- many TRBJ2-1 13 TRBV10-1 CASRADSVREQFF TGCGCCAGCAGGGCTGACAGCGTTCGGGAGCAGTTCTTC
- - TRBJ1-2 11 TRBV29-1 CSAHYREGYTF TGCAGCGCTCACTACAGGGAGGGCTACACCTTC
TRBD1 - TRBJ1-5 14 TRBV5-1 CASSEGASNQPQHF TGCGCCAGCAGCGAGGGGGCGAGCAATCAGCCCCAGCATTTT
- many TRBJ1-2 15 TRBV4-2 CASSQDLWGGYGYTF TGTGCCAGCAGCCAAGATCTGTGGGGGGGTTATGGCTACACCTTC
- many TRBJ2-3 15 TRBV15 CATSDPAGGTDTQYF TGTGCCACCAGTGACCCAGCCGGAGGTACAGATACGCAGTATTTT
- few TRBJ2-1 12 TRBV5-1 CASSLDFGEQFF TGCGCCAGCAGCTTGGACTTCGGTGAGCAGTTCTTC
TRBD2 few TRBJ2-2 18 TRBV20-1 CSARDWASGSTNTGELFF TGCAGTGCTAGAGATTGGGCTAGCGGGTCGACGAACACCGGGGAGCTGTTTTTT
- - TRBJ1-4 13 TRBV11-1 CASSSGPEGKLFF TGTGCCAGCAGCTCGGGCCCCGAGGGAAAACTGTTTTTT
TRBD2 - TRBJ2-1 14 TRBV7-2 CASSFGTRDNEQFF TGTGCCAGCAGCTTTGGGACTAGGGACAATGAGCAGTTCTTC
- many TRBJ2-1 11 TRBV10-3 CAIRDGNEQFF TGTGCCATCAGGGACGGCAATGAGCAGTTCTTC
- - TRBJ1-2 14 TRBV25-1 CASSGPEGVGGYTF TGTGCCAGCAGTGGTCCCGAGGGGGTGGGTGGCTACACCTTC
- few TRBJ1-5 16 TRBV6-5 CASSYSWQGRNQPQHF TGTGCCAGCAGTTACTCGTGGCAGGGACGAAATCAGCCCCAGCATTTT
- few TRBJ2-4 14 TRBV12-3/TRBV12-4 CASSPFGDKNIQYF TGTGCCAGCAGTCCCTTTGGTGACAAAAACATTCAGTACTTC
- - TRBJ2-1 12 TRBV7-9 CAGTGLYNEQFF TGTGCCGGAACAGGGTTGTACAATGAGCAGTTCTTC
TRBD1 few TRBJ1-6 15 TRBV2 CASSGSGTVNSPLHF TGTGCCAGCAGTGGCTCCGGGACAGTTAATTCACCCCTCCACTTT
- - TRBJ2-7 13 TRBV20-1 CSARIASSYEQYF TGCAGTGCTAGAATCGCCAGCTCCTACGAGCAGTACTTC
- - TRBJ2-7 11 TRBV29-1 CTISSYNEQYF TGCACTATCAGCTCCTACAATGAGCAGTACTTC
TRBD2 - TRBJ2-1 16 TRBV20-1 CSARDTSGRVGHEQFF TGCAGTGCTAGAGATACCAGCGGGAGGGTAGGTCATGAGCAGTTCTTC
- - TRBJ2-3 13 TRBV2 CASTHPWSNTQYF TGTGCCAGCACCCACCCCTGGTCAAATACGCAGTATTTT
TRBD2 - TRBJ2-5 18 TRBV25-1 CASSEWLGPSGTKETQYF TGTGCCAGCAGTGAATGGTTGGGACCTAGCGGGACAAAAGAGACCCAGTACTTC
- once TRBJ1-4 14 TRBV4-1 CASSHLGGSEKLFF TGCGCCAGCAGCCACTTAGGAGGGAGTGAAAAACTGTTTTTT
TRBD2 many TRBJ2-7 15 TRBV20-1 CSARDLAGPWDEQYF TGCAGTGCTAGAGATCTAGCGGGGCCCTGGGACGAGCAGTACTTC
- few TRBJ1-1 13 TRBV18 CASSPAQNTEAFF TGTGCCAGCTCACCCGCGCAGAACACTGAAGCTTTCTTT